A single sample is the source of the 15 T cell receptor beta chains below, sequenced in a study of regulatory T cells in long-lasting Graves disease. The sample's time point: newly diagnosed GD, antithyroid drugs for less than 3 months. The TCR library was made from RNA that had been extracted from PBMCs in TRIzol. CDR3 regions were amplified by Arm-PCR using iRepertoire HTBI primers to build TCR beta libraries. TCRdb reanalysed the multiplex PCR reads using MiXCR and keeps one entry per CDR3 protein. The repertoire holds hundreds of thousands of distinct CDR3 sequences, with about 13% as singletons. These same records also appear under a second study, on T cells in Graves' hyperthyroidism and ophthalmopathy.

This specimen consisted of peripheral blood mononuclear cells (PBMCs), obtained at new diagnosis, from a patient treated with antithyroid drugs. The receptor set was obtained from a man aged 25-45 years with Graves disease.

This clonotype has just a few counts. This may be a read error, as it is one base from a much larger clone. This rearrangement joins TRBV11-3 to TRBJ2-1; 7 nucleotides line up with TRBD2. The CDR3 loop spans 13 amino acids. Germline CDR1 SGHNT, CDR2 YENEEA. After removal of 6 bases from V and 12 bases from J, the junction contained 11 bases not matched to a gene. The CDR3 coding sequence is TGTGCCAGCAGTAACGGACCAGCGGGAAGGCAGTTCTTC. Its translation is CASSNGPAGRQFF.

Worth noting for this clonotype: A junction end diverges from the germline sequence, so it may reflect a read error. The DNA for the CDR3 is TGTACCAGCAGTTACGGGCCGGGAACTGAAGCTTTCTTT. It is translated as CTSSYGPGTEAFF. The rearrangement joins TRBV6-5 to TRBJ1-1; D is unclear. The CDR3 runs to 13 residues. Germline CDR1 and CDR2: MNHEY and SVGAGI.

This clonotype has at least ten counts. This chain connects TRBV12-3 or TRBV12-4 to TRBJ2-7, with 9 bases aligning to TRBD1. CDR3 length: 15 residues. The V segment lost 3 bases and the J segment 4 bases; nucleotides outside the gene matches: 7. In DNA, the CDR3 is TGTGCCAGCAGTTTTGGAGGCGGGACAGGGTACGAGCAGTACTTC. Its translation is CASSFGGGTGYEQYF.

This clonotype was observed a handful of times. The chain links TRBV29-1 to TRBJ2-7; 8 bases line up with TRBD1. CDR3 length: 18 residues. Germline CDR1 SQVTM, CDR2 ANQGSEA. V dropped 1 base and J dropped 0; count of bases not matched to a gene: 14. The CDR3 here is CSVEGLVRGLHSSYEQYF. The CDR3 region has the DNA TGCAGCGTTGAAGGGTTGGTCAGGGGGCTCCATAGCTCCTACGAGCAGTACTTC.

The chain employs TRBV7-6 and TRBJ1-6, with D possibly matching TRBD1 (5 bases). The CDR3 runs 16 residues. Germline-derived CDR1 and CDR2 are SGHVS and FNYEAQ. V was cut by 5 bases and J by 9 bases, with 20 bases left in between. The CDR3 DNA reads TGTGCCAGCAGCCATCGGGACTTTACATGGGGTTCACCCCTCCACTTT. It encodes CASSHRDFTWGSPLHF.

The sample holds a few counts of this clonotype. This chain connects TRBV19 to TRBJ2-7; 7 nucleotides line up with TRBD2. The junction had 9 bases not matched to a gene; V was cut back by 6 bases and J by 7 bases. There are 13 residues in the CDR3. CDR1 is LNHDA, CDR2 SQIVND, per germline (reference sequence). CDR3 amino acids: CASRSQGGKEQYF. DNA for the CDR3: TGTGCCAGTAGATCCCAGGGAGGGAAAGAGCAGTACTTC.

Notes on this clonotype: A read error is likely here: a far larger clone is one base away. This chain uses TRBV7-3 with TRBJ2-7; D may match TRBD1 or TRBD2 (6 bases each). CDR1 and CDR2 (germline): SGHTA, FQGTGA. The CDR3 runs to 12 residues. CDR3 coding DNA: TGTACCTGGGGGGCAGGGACCCAAGAGCAGTACTTC. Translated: CTWGAGTQEQYF.

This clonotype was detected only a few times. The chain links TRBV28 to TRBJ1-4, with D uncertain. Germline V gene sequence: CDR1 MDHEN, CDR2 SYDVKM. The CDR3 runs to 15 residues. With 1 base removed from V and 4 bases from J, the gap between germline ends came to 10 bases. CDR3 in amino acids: CASSLLSEVNEKLFF. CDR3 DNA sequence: TGTGCCAGCAGTTTATTATCTGAGGTTAATGAAAAACTGTTTTTT.

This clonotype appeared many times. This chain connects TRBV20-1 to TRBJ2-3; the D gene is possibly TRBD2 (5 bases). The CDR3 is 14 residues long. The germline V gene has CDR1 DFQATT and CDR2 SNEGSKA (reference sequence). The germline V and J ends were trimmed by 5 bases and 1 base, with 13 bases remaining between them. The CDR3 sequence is CSAVQAGGTDTQYF. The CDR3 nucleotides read TGCAGTGCTGTCCAGGCCGGGGGCACAGATACGCAGTATTTT.

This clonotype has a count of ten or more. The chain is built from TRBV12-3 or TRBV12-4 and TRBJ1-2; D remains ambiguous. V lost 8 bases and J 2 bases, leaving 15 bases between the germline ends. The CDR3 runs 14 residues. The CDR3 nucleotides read TGTGCCAGCCGACCCCGGGGAGGGAACTATGGCTACACCTTC. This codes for CASRPRGGNYGYTF.

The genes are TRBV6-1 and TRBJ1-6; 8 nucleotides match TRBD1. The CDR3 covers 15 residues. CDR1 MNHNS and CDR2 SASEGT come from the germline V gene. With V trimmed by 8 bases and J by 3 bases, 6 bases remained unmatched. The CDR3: CASSPDRGYNSPLHF. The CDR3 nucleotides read TGTGCCAGCTCCCCAGACAGGGGCTATAATTCACCCCTCCACTTT.

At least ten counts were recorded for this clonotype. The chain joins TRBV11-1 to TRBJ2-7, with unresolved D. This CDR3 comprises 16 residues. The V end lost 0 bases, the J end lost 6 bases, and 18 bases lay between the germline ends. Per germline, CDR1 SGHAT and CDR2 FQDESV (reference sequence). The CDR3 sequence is CASSLAYSPADSEQYF. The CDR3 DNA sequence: TGTGCCAGCAGCTTAGCTTACAGTCCGGCGGATTCCGAGCAGTACTTC.

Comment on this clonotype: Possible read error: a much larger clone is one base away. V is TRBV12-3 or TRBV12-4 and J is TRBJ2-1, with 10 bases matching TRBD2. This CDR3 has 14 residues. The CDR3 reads CASSPGLARNVQFF. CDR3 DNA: TGTGCCAGCAGCCCGGGACTAGCGAGGAATGTGCAGTTCTTC.

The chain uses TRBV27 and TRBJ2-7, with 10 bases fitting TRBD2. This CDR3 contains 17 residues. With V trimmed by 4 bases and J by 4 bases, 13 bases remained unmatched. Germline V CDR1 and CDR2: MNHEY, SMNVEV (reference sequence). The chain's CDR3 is CASSYLAGAGGAYEQYF. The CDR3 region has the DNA TGTGCCAGCAGTTATCTAGCGGGAGCTGGAGGGGCATACGAGCAGTACTTC.

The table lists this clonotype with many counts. CDR3 sequence: CASSPGTDSYNEQFF. The DNA for the CDR3 is TGTGCCAGCAGCCCAGGGACAGACTCCTACAATGAGCAGTTCTTC. J is TRBJ2-1 and V is TRBV11-3; 7 nucleotides align to TRBD1. Unmatched junction bases numbered 4, after V lost 5 bases and J lost 0 bases. CDR3 length: 15 amino acids. Germline V lookup: CDR1 SGHNT, CDR2 YENEEA.